The rows below give T cell receptor beta chains drawn from one sample of a study of T cells in localized non-small cell lung cancer. Measured with immunoSEQ multiplex PCR; TCRdb has only the in-frame clones, and not every one. The sample holds 72,000 or so clones, 85% to 90% seen once. This sample comprised peripheral blood, obtained before any cancer treatment. These receptors came from a male donor older than 55 with stage III squamous cell lung carcinoma. CDR3s include the opening cysteine and the closing phenylalanine or tryptophan. Fields, in order: clone size, D gene, V gene, J gene, CDR3 protein, CDR3 DNA. The D gene is left open where the match is weak. Not all rows give a size; the values are once, few, many and, for expanded clones, a class.

clone_size: once; d_call: NA; v_call: TRBV27; j_call: TRBJ1-5; cdr3_aa: CASSLSSPAGNQPQHF; cdr3_nt: TGTGCCAGCAGTTTATCTTCCCCTGCGGGCAATCAGCCCCAGCATTTT
clone_size: NA; d_call: NA; v_call: TRBV6-1; j_call: TRBJ2-7; cdr3_aa: CASGDLGGYEQYF; cdr3_nt: TGTGCCAGCGGAGACCTAGGTGGCTACGAGCAGTACTTC
clone_size: few; d_call: TRBD1; v_call: TRBV19; j_call: TRBJ1-2; cdr3_aa: CASSVDRGKDGYTF; cdr3_nt: TGTGCCAGTAGTGTGGACAGGGGGAAGGATGGCTACACCTTC
clone_size: NA; d_call: TRBD1; v_call: TRBV4-1; j_call: TRBJ2-5; cdr3_aa: CASSQERGTGEETQYF; cdr3_nt: TGCGCCAGCAGCCAAGAGCGGGGGACAGGGGAGGAGACCCAGTACTTC
clone_size: NA; d_call: NA; v_call: TRBV6-1; j_call: TRBJ1-1; cdr3_aa: CASMVNTEAFF; cdr3_nt: TGTGCCAGCATGGTGAACACTGAAGCTTTCTTT
clone_size: once; d_call: NA; v_call: TRBV28; j_call: TRBJ1-5; cdr3_aa: CASLGGLSNQPQHF; cdr3_nt: TGTGCCAGCCTCGGGGGCCTTAGCAATCAGCCCCAGCATTTT
clone_size: NA; d_call: TRBD1; v_call: TRBV5-5; j_call: TRBJ1-2; cdr3_aa: CASSLDRGTNYGYTF; cdr3_nt: TGTGCCAGCAGCCTGGACAGGGGGACTAACTATGGCTACACCTTC
clone_size: NA; d_call: TRBD2; v_call: TRBV11-2; j_call: TRBJ2-3; cdr3_aa: CASSPGGPGTQYF; cdr3_nt: TGTGCCAGCAGCCCGGGGGGGCCCGGGACGCAGTATTTT
clone_size: NA; d_call: NA; v_call: TRBV5-3; j_call: TRBJ2-3; cdr3_aa: CARSSITRLRADTQYF; cdr3_nt: TGTGCCAGAAGCTCCATCACCCGGCTCAGGGCAGATACGCAGTATTTT
clone_size: NA; d_call: NA; v_call: TRBV7-6; j_call: TRBJ1-5; cdr3_aa: CASSRTAGGSNQPQHF; cdr3_nt: TGTGCCAGCAGCCGAACGGCGGGGGGTAGCAATCAGCCCCAGCATTTT
clone_size: NA; d_call: NA; v_call: TRBV16; j_call: TRBJ1-2; cdr3_aa: CASTWTDPLSGYTF; cdr3_nt: TGTGCCAGCACCTGGACAGATCCCTTATCCGGCTACACCTTC
clone_size: NA; d_call: NA; v_call: TRBV18; j_call: TRBJ1-2; cdr3_aa: CASSLQRGEAYGYTF; cdr3_nt: TGTGCCAGCTCACTCCAGAGAGGGGAAGCCTATGGCTACACCTTC
clone_size: NA; d_call: NA; v_call: TRBV6-5; j_call: TRBJ1-1; cdr3_aa: CASSYVRDAEAFF; cdr3_nt: TGTGCCAGCAGTTACGTAAGGGACGCTGAAGCTTTCTTT
clone_size: NA; d_call: TRBD1; v_call: TRBV6-5; j_call: TRBJ2-2; cdr3_aa: CASRLRGTGELFF; cdr3_nt: TGTGCCAGCAGACTCAGGGGGACCGGGGAGCTGTTTTTT
clone_size: NA; d_call: NA; v_call: TRBV2; j_call: TRBJ2-5; cdr3_aa: CASSVRQNQETQYF; cdr3_nt: TGTGCCAGCAGTGTCCGCCAAAACCAAGAGACCCAGTACTTC
clone_size: once; d_call: NA; v_call: TRBV12-5; j_call: TRBJ1-1; cdr3_aa: CASGLQGPNTEAFF; cdr3_nt: TGTGCTAGTGGTTTGCAGGGGCCGAACACTGAAGCTTTCTTT
clone_size: NA; d_call: TRBD1; v_call: TRBV10-2; j_call: TRBJ2-2; cdr3_aa: CATSTTGGAGELFF; cdr3_nt: TGCGCCACCAGTACTACAGGGGGTGCCGGGGAGCTGTTTTTT
clone_size: NA; d_call: NA; v_call: TRBV5-1; j_call: TRBJ2-3; cdr3_aa: CASSLVATSTDTQYF; cdr3_nt: TGCGCCAGCAGCTTGGTCGCCACTAGCACAGATACGCAGTATTTT
clone_size: NA; d_call: NA; v_call: TRBV21-1; j_call: TRBJ2-3; cdr3_aa: CASSKRGVDIMTDTQYF; cdr3_nt: TGTGCCAGCAGCAAAAGGGGGGTCGACATAATGACAGATACGCAGTATTTT
clone_size: NA; d_call: NA; v_call: TRBV7-8; j_call: TRBJ1-6; cdr3_aa: CASSQTVMSSYNSPLHF; cdr3_nt: TGTGCCAGCAGCCAGACAGTTATGAGCTCCTATAATTCACCCCTCCACTTT
clone_size: NA; d_call: TRBD1; v_call: TRBV10-1; j_call: TRBJ2-3; cdr3_aa: CASSLDRGLRTDTQYF; cdr3_nt: TGCGCCAGCAGCCTCGACAGGGGGCTTCGCACAGATACGCAGTATTTT
clone_size: NA; d_call: NA; v_call: TRBV29-1; j_call: TRBJ2-5; cdr3_aa: CSVIGSALAQYF; cdr3_nt: TGCAGCGTTATCGGGAGCGCCTTAGCCCAGTACTTC
clone_size: NA; d_call: TRBD1; v_call: TRBV19; j_call: TRBJ1-5; cdr3_aa: CASSIVGTGGNQPQHF; cdr3_nt: TGTGCCAGTAGTATAGTAGGGACAGGGGGCAATCAGCCCCAGCATTTT
clone_size: NA; d_call: NA; v_call: TRBV28; j_call: TRBJ1-2; cdr3_aa: CASSPNQYSYTF; cdr3_nt: TGTGCCAGCAGTCCTAATCAGTATAGCTACACCTTC
clone_size: few; d_call: TRBD1; v_call: TRBV6-5; j_call: TRBJ1-6; cdr3_aa: CASGQAVSPLHF; cdr3_nt: TGTGCCAGCGGACAGGCCGTTTCACCCCTCCACTTT
clone_size: NA; d_call: NA; v_call: TRBV27; j_call: TRBJ1-2; cdr3_aa: CASSPGQKRGYTF; cdr3_nt: TGTGCCAGCAGCCCCGGACAGAAGCGAGGCTACACCTTC
clone_size: NA; d_call: NA; v_call: TRBV30; j_call: TRBJ1-5; cdr3_aa: CAWSVHRDQPQHF; cdr3_nt: TGTGCCTGGAGTGTACACCGGGATCAGCCCCAGCATTTT
clone_size: NA; d_call: TRBD1; v_call: TRBV6-5; j_call: TRBJ2-7; cdr3_aa: CASSPGTGDYEQYF; cdr3_nt: TGTGCCAGCAGTCCTGGGACAGGGGATTACGAGCAGTACTTC
clone_size: NA; d_call: NA; v_call: TRBV6-5; j_call: TRBJ1-2; cdr3_aa: CASSSTAQNYGYTF; cdr3_nt: TGTGCCAGCAGTTCGACTGCCCAAAACTATGGCTACACCTTC
clone_size: NA; d_call: NA; v_call: TRBV23-1; j_call: TRBJ1-5; cdr3_aa: CASSQSGDSNQPQHF; cdr3_nt: TGCGCCAGCAGTCAATCGGGGGACAGCAATCAGCCCCAGCATTTT
clone_size: few; d_call: NA; v_call: TRBV7-9; j_call: TRBJ1-1; cdr3_aa: CASSFDSEAFF; cdr3_nt: TGTGCCAGCAGCTTCGACAGTGAAGCTTTCTTT
clone_size: NA; d_call: NA; v_call: TRBV30; j_call: TRBJ2-5; cdr3_aa: CAWSEGGGPRGTQYF; cdr3_nt: TGTGCCTGGAGTGAAGGAGGGGGCCCGCGGGGGACCCAGTACTTC
clone_size: NA; d_call: NA; v_call: TRBV7-2; j_call: TRBJ2-5; cdr3_aa: CASSPGRLAETQYF; cdr3_nt: TGTGCCAGCAGCCCAGGGCGGCTAGCAGAGACCCAGTACTTC
clone_size: NA; d_call: NA; v_call: TRBV10-3; j_call: TRBJ2-3; cdr3_aa: CAISGSGDKQSTDTQYF; cdr3_nt: TGTGCCATCAGTGGATCTGGGGATAAACAATCCACAGATACGCAGTATTTT
clone_size: NA; d_call: TRBD1; v_call: TRBV7-2; j_call: TRBJ1-2; cdr3_aa: CASSLGGGQGAQVYGYTF; cdr3_nt: TGTGCCAGCAGCTTAGGAGGGGGACAGGGGGCCCAGGTCTATGGCTACACCTTC
clone_size: NA; d_call: NA; v_call: TRBV5-6; j_call: TRBJ2-3; cdr3_aa: CASSYDRLSTDTQYF; cdr3_nt: TGTGCCAGCAGCTACGACAGGCTTAGCACAGATACGCAGTATTTT
clone_size: NA; d_call: TRBD2; v_call: TRBV18; j_call: TRBJ2-3; cdr3_aa: CASSPTRGGQPQNPDTQYF; cdr3_nt: TGTGCCAGCTCACCAACGCGGGGGGGCCAACCCCAAAATCCAGATACGCAGTATTTT
clone_size: once; d_call: NA; v_call: TRBV5-4; j_call: TRBJ2-3; cdr3_aa: CASWSPGGVDTQYF; cdr3_nt: TGTGCCAGCTGGTCCCCGGGGGGCGTGGATACGCAGTATTTT
clone_size: NA; d_call: NA; v_call: TRBV4-2; j_call: TRBJ2-5; cdr3_aa: CASSREGGSETQYF; cdr3_nt: TGTGCCAGCAGCCGCGAAGGGGGGAGTGAGACCCAGTACTTC
clone_size: once; d_call: TRBD1; v_call: TRBV5-4; j_call: TRBJ2-3; cdr3_aa: CASSREGHRGADTQYF; cdr3_nt: TGTGCCAGCAGCCGCGAAGGGCACAGGGGAGCAGATACGCAGTATTTT
clone_size: NA; d_call: TRBD1; v_call: TRBV7-9; j_call: TRBJ1-1; cdr3_aa: CASSTGQGANTEAFF; cdr3_nt: TGTGCCAGCAGCACCGGACAGGGGGCTAACACTGAAGCTTTCTTT
clone_size: NA; d_call: TRBD1; v_call: TRBV2; j_call: TRBJ1-3; cdr3_aa: CASSEAQGPGNTIYF; cdr3_nt: TGTGCCAGCAGTGAAGCACAGGGGCCTGGAAACACCATATATTTT
clone_size: NA; d_call: NA; v_call: TRBV7-2; j_call: TRBJ1-2; cdr3_aa: CASSRRTANYGYTF; cdr3_nt: TGTGCCAGCAGCCGTCGGACAGCTAACTATGGCTACACCTTC
clone_size: once; d_call: NA; v_call: TRBV7-2; j_call: TRBJ1-2; cdr3_aa: CASSFGGIYGYTF; cdr3_nt: TGTGCCAGCAGCTTCGGAGGAATTTATGGCTACACCTTC
clone_size: once; d_call: NA; v_call: TRBV6-6; j_call: TRBJ1-4; cdr3_aa: CASSYRTENEKLFF; cdr3_nt: TGTGCCAGCAGTTACAGGACAGAGAATGAAAAACTGTTTTTT
clone_size: NA; d_call: TRBD1; v_call: TRBV7-8; j_call: TRBJ1-2; cdr3_aa: CASSRSGTALPNNGYTF; cdr3_nt: TGTGCCAGCAGCAGATCCGGGACAGCTCTTCCCAACAATGGCTACACCTTC
clone_size: once; d_call: NA; v_call: TRBV19; j_call: TRBJ1-5; cdr3_aa: CASSPYSGLGQPQHF; cdr3_nt: TGTGCCAGTAGTCCGTATTCAGGGTTGGGTCAGCCCCAGCATTTT
clone_size: NA; d_call: NA; v_call: TRBV5-1; j_call: TRBJ2-2; cdr3_aa: CASSLAIGEAGELFF; cdr3_nt: TGCGCCAGCAGCTTGGCCATAGGGGAAGCCGGGGAGCTGTTTTTT
clone_size: NA; d_call: TRBD2; v_call: TRBV9; j_call: TRBJ2-3; cdr3_aa: CASSVAAGGPTDTQYF; cdr3_nt: TGTGCCAGCAGCGTAGCTGCGGGGGGGCCCACAGATACGCAGTATTTT
clone_size: NA; d_call: TRBD2; v_call: TRBV4-2; j_call: TRBJ2-1; cdr3_aa: CASSQDNLAGGVYNEQFF; cdr3_nt: TGTGCCAGCAGCCAAGATAACCTAGCGGGGGGTGTTTACAATGAGCAGTTCTTC
clone_size: NA; d_call: TRBD1; v_call: TRBV7-9; j_call: TRBJ2-5; cdr3_aa: CASSSPGGETQYF; cdr3_nt: TGTGCCAGCAGCTCGCCAGGGGGAGAGACCCAGTACTTC
clone_size: few; d_call: NA; v_call: TRBV4-1; j_call: TRBJ1-2; cdr3_aa: CASSPNRDSNYGYTF; cdr3_nt: TGCGCCAGCAGCCCAAACCGGGACTCAAACTATGGCTACACCTTC
clone_size: few; d_call: TRBD2; v_call: TRBV5-6; j_call: TRBJ2-7; cdr3_aa: CASSFPQLAGGAYEQYF; cdr3_nt: TGTGCCAGCAGCTTCCCCCAACTAGCGGGGGGAGCCTACGAGCAGTACTTC